The 31 T cell receptor beta chains given below trace back to one sample, sequenced in a study of T cell responses to AZD1222 COVID-19 vaccine. Sequenced by immunoSEQ multiplex PCR; TCRdb stores in-frame clones only, minus some. The table lists around 140,000 clones, approximately 85% of them singletons. This sample comprised peripheral blood, obtained 28 days after the second dose of the MenACWY control vaccine. The receptors shown here come from an adult who received the MenACWY meningococcal vaccine as a control.

This sequence joins TRBV9 and TRBJ2-7, with a possible D match to TRBD2 (7 bases). V lost 10 bases, J lost 0 bases, and 14 bases lay in between. Germline CDR1 reads SGDLS; CDR2 reads YYNGEE. The CDR3 consists of 13 residues. The CDR3 reads CARGGGSSYEQYV. DNA for the CDR3: TGTGCCCGGGGAGGGGGGAGCTCCTACGAGCAGTACGTC.

This sequence joins TRBV29-1 and TRBJ1-5; no definite D call. The germline V and J ends were trimmed by 6 bases and 7 bases, with 16 bases remaining between them. The length of the CDR3 is 13 residues. The germline V gene encodes CDR1 SQVTM and CDR2 ANQGSEA. The DNA for the CDR3 is TGCAGCGTCGTGGAGGGTTTAGGGCAGCCCCAGCATTTT. This codes for CSVVEGLGQPQHF.

V gene TRBV7-2 combines with J gene TRBJ1-5; maybe TRBD1 (6 bases). From germline, CDR1 is SGHTA and CDR2 FQGNSA. This CDR3 has 13 residues. V lost 1 base and J 9 bases, leaving 10 bases between the germline ends. The DNA for the CDR3 is TGTGCCAGCAGCTTAGACAGGGCATGGCCCCAGCATTTT. Translated: CASSLDRAWPQHF.

This clone was recorded a few times. The chain links TRBV19 to TRBJ1-1; TRBD1 agrees at 8 bases. Germline V gene data show CDR1 as LNHDA and CDR2 as SQIVND (reference sequence). There are 18 residues in the CDR3. The trim removed 3 bases at V and 3 bases at J, leaving 15 bases unmatched. DNA of the CDR3: TGTGCCAGTAGTATTAACACCGGGACAGGCCTGACCTACACTGAAGCTTTCTTT. Translating gives CASSINTGTGLTYTEAFF.

J is TRBJ1-2 and V is TRBV5-1; no reliable D call. Germline CDR1 reads SGHRS; CDR2 reads YFSETQ. The CDR3 spans 15 residues. Trimming pared 4 bases from V and 0 bases from J, leaving 13 bases between. The CDR3 DNA sequence: TGCGCCAGCAGCCCCATTGGGCCTGCTAACTATGGCTACACCTTC. Translation: CASSPIGPANYGYTF. The complete variable domain, with remaining parts taken from reference TRBV5-1 and TRBJ1-2, reads KAGVTQTPRYLIKTRGQQVTLSCSPISGHRSVSWYQQTPGQGLQFLFEYFSETQRNKGNFPGRFSGRQFSNSRSEMNVSTLELGDSALYLCASSPIGPANYGYTFGSGTRLTVV.

The J gene is TRBJ2-2, the V gene TRBV6-2 or TRBV6-3; D uncertain. The V and J ends lost 4 bases and 1 base respectively, with 4 bases between them. Germline-derived CDR1 and CDR2 are MNHEY and SVGEGT. The CDR3 totals 13 residues. The CDR3 is CASSSGNTGELFF. CDR3 sequence (DNA): TGTGCCAGCAGTTCGGGGAACACCGGGGAGCTGTTTTTT.

In DNA, the CDR3 is TGTGCCAGCAGCCAATTTTTTCTTGTCGCGGGGGGGCTAGGAGGCACCGGGGAGCTGTTTTTT. Its translation is CASSQFFLVAGGLGGTGELFF. The chain has TRBV3-1 (or the pseudogene TRBV3-2) and TRBJ2-2, with 9 nucleotides matching TRBD2. Per the germline V gene, CDR1 is LGHDT and CDR2 is YNNKEL (reference sequence). This CDR3 is 21 amino acids long. The ends lost 2 bases at V and 4 bases at J; junction bases unmatched: 20.

The V call is TRBV5-1, the J call TRBJ2-7; 7 bases fit TRBD1. The CDR3 loop spans 15 amino acids. V lost 4 bases, J lost 2 bases, and 9 bases stayed unmatched. Germline V gives CDR1 SGHRS, CDR2 YFSETQ. The CDR3 DNA is TGCGCCAGCAGCCCCGCCCCGGGACAGACCTACGAGCAGTACGTC. Translating gives CASSPAPGQTYEQYV.

The count of this clone is one. This rearrangement joins TRBV6-5 to TRBJ1-2; D unclear. This CDR3 contains 15 residues. V lost 5 bases to trimming and J lost 8 bases, with 21 bases between them. The germline CDR1 and CDR2 sequences are MNHEY and SVGAGI. This CDR3 is CASSPSTTPVWGYTF. CDR3 coding DNA: TGTGCCAGCAGTCCCTCAACGACACCGGTGTGGGGCTACACCTTC.

This chain joins TRBV9 and TRBJ2-2, with 13 bases identical to TRBD2. V lost 4 bases, J lost 4 bases, and 19 bases stayed unmatched. The CDR3 runs 21 residues. The V gene's germline CDR1 is SGDLS and CDR2 YYNGEE. The CDR3 DNA reads as TGTGCCAGCAGCCTTAACTTTCCGGGACTAGCGGGGTCTGCGGGCACCGGGGAGCTGTTTTTT. Protein: CASSLNFPGLAGSAGTGELFF. Based on the CDR3 plus reference TRBV9 and TRBJ2-2, the full variable domain is DSGVTQTPKHLITATGQRVTLRCSPRSGDLSVYWYQQSLDQGLQFLIQYYNGEERAKGNILERFSAQQFPDLHSELNLSSLELGDSALYFCASSLNFPGLAGSAGTGELFFGEGSRLTVL.

This clone was seen more than once but under ten times. The J gene is TRBJ1-5, the V gene TRBV10-2, with 9 bases lining up with TRBD1. This CDR3 comprises 16 residues. Germline-derived CDR1 and CDR2 are WSHSY and SAAADI. J lost 9 bases, V lost 6 bases, and 15 bases had no gene match. The CDR3 bases are TGCGCCAGCAGCCCCGTAGCGGGACAGGGCCTAGGGCCCCAGCATTTT. Its protein is CASSPVAGQGLGPQHF.

The chain uses TRBV2 and TRBJ1-2; 9 bases fit TRBD1. This CDR3 is built from 14 residues. Germline loops: CDR1 SNHLY, CDR2 FYNNEI. V gave up 5 bases and J gave up 8 bases; unmatched junction bases: 9. The CDR3 coding sequence is TGTGCCAGCAGTCCCCACGGACAGGGGAAAGGCTACACCTTC. Translating it yields CASSPHGQGKGYTF.

As DNA, the CDR3 is TGTGCCAGCAGTTCCGGCCCCTCGCGCATTCAGTACTTC. It is translated as CASSSGPSRIQYF. The rearrangement joins TRBV6-1 to TRBJ2-4; unclear D gene. Trimming stripped 5 bases from V and 9 bases from J, with 14 bases between. Germline V CDR1 and CDR2: MNHNS, SASEGT. CDR3 length equals 13 residues.

This clone was detected a few times. V is TRBV6-4 and J is TRBJ2-7, with D possibly matching TRBD1 (5 bases). This CDR3 is built from 11 residues. Trimming stripped 6 bases from V and 12 bases from J, with 15 bases between. Per the germline V gene, CDR1 is MRHNA and CDR2 is SNTAGT. The CDR3 reads CASSVGPRVYF. The CDR3 coding sequence is TGTGCCAGCAGCGTGGGGCCCAGGGTGTACTTC.

The CDR3, as DNA: TGTGCCACCCAAGACGGGGGTCAGCCCCAGCATTTT. This sequence encodes CATQDGGQPQHF. The rearrangement links TRBV24-1 to TRBJ1-5; tentatively, D is TRBD1 (5 bases). Germline assignment: CDR1 KGHDR and CDR2 SFDVKD. The ends were cut back, 9 bases at V and 6 bases at J, with 11 bases in the middle. The CDR3 extends over 12 amino acids.

The chain has TRBV7-9 and TRBJ1-2; D gene unclear. This CDR3 spans 12 amino acids. V dropped 5 bases and J dropped 4 bases, with 8 bases sitting between them. CDR1 and CDR2 (germline): SEHNR, FQNEAQ (reference sequence). CDR3 sequence reads: CASSRSPYGYTF. As DNA, the CDR3 is TGTGCCAGCAGCCGATCCCCCTATGGCTACACCTTC.

This clone has more than one count but fewer than ten. The CDR3 DNA reads TGTGCCAGCAGCTTAAACCCGACAGACTACGAGCAGTACTTC. Its protein is CASSLNPTDYEQYF. The chain carries TRBV11-3 and TRBJ2-7; TRBD1 is a possible D gene (5 bases). V lost 2 bases to trimming and J lost 3 bases, with 11 bases between them. Germline V lookup: CDR1 SGHNT, CDR2 YENEEA. CDR3 length equals 14 residues.

With respect to this clone: One end of the junction is discordant with germline, which a read error may explain. The chain has TRBV5-1 and TRBJ2-1; no clear D. CDR1 is SGHRS and CDR2 is YFSETQ in the germline V gene. This CDR3 has 16 amino acids. CDR3 amino acids: CASRLGISSLYNEQFF. In nucleotides, the CDR3 is TGCGCCAGCAGATTGGGTATCTCATCTCTCTACAATGAGCAGTTCTTC.

CDR3 amino acids: CASSSGTGGYQPQHF. CDR3 coding DNA: TGTGCCAGCAGCTCCGGCACAGGGGGCTATCAGCCCCAGCATTTT. The V call is TRBV7-2, the J call TRBJ1-5; 9 nucleotides line up with TRBD1. V trimming: 4 bases; J trimming: 5 bases; junction bases outside the gene matches: 6. The CDR3 contains 15 residues. The V gene's germline CDR1 is SGHTA and CDR2 FQGNSA. Complete variable domain (other parts from reference TRBV7-2 and TRBJ1-5): GAGVSQSPSNKVTEKGKDVELRCDPISGHTALYWYRQSLGQGLEFLIYFQGNSAPDKSGLPSDRFSAERTGGSVSTLTIQRTQQEDSAVYLCASSSGTGGYQPQHFGDGTRLSIL.

V usage is TRBV4-1 and J usage is TRBJ2-2, with 9 bases matching TRBD1. Losses at the gene ends were 2 bases for V and 1 base for J; bases not matched to a gene: 14. The germline gives CDR1 MGHRA, CDR2 YSYEKL. The CDR3 runs to 20 residues. The CDR3 reads CASSQPWDRVSIMNTGELFF. The CDR3 region has the DNA TGCGCCAGCAGCCAACCTTGGGACAGGGTCTCTATTATGAACACCGGGGAGCTGTTTTTT.

The V gene is TRBV5-4, the J gene TRBJ2-1; TRBD1 agrees at 10 bases. Trimming at V came to 4 bases and at J to 8 bases, leaving 12 bases not matched to a gene. The CDR3 consists of 16 residues. CDR1 is SGHNT, CDR2 YYREEE, per germline (reference sequence). The CDR3 nucleotides read TGTGCCAGCAGCCCCGGTGGGACAGGGGTGGAGGATGAGCAGTTCTTC. It specifies CASSPGGTGVEDEQFF.

The rearrangement links TRBV4-1 to TRBJ1-5, with D uncertain. The germline gives CDR1 MGHRA, CDR2 YSYEKL. There are 15 residues in the CDR3. With 1 base removed from V and 4 bases from J, the gap between germline ends came to 11 bases. The CDR3 DNA follows: TGCGCCAGCAGCCAAGTTGGAGGGATGAATCAGCCCCAGCATTTT. It encodes CASSQVGGMNQPQHF.

The chain combines TRBV6-5 with TRBJ2-1; D is possibly TRBD2 (6 bases). Between the trimmed V and J ends, which lost 6 bases and 8 bases, there was a span of 17 bases. CDR1 MNHEY and CDR2 SVGAGI come from the germline V gene. This CDR3 is built from 14 residues. The CDR3 nucleotides read TGTGCCAGCAGGAATGTTGGGTGGGGGGATGAGCAGTTCTTC. Translated: CASRNVGWGDEQFF.

This rearrangement joins TRBV29-1 to TRBJ1-1; maybe TRBD1 (5 bases). CDR3 length: 11 residues. V lost 6 bases and J lost 4, with 9 bases in between. Germline assignment: CDR1 SQVTM and CDR2 ANQGSEA. The CDR3 sequence: CSVQGVTEAFF. As DNA, the CDR3 is TGCAGCGTCCAGGGTGTCACTGAAGCTTTCTTT.

The chain is built from TRBV5-8 and TRBJ2-2; tentatively, D is TRBD1 or TRBD2 (6 bases each). V lost 4 bases, J lost 16 bases, and 20 bases lay in between. The germline CDR1 and CDR2 sequences are SGHTS and YDEGEE. The length of the CDR3 is 13 residues. The CDR3 spells CASSRRGGGPPFF. CDR3 DNA sequence: TGTGCCAGCAGCCGCAGAGGAGGGGGGCCCCCGTTTTTT. Full variable domain (rest looked up from reference TRBV5-8 and TRBJ2-2): EAGVTQSPTHLIKTRGQQATLRCSPISGHTSVYWYQQALGLGLQFLLWYDEGEERNRGNFPPRFSGRQFPNYSSELNVNALELEDSALYLCASSRRGGGPPFFGEGSRLTVL.

V gene TRBV6-1 combines with J gene TRBJ1-5; no reliable D call. CDR1 and CDR2 from the germline V gene are MNHNS and SASEGT. V lost 3 bases and J 4 bases, leaving 13 bases between the germline ends. The CDR3 covers 15 residues. CDR3 region: CASSDAAAPNQPQHF. The CDR3, as DNA: TGTGCCAGCAGTGACGCCGCGGCTCCAAATCAGCCCCAGCATTTT.

This sequence joins TRBV28 and TRBJ2-1; TRBD2 matches at 14 bases. This CDR3 is 18 amino acids long. Germline V lookup: CDR1 MDHEN, CDR2 SYDVKM. The V segment lost 5 bases and the J segment 14 bases; nucleotides outside the gene matches: 20. The CDR3 nucleotides read TGTGCCAGCAGTCCCTATGGACGGGGACTAGCGGGGGCTAATAAGGAGTTCTTC. It encodes CASSPYGRGLAGANKEFF.

The chain carries TRBV27 and TRBJ1-1, with 8 nucleotides matching TRBD1. Trimming removed 6 bases from V and 8 bases from J; junction bases left unmatched: 8. The length of the CDR3 is 13 residues. Germline V gene lookup returns CDR1 MNHEY and CDR2 SMNVEV (reference sequence). The DNA of the CDR3 is TGTGCCAGCAGACCAACCGGACAGGGAGAAGCTTTCTTT. Translated: CASRPTGQGEAFF.

The DNA of the CDR3 is TGTGCCAGCAGGGGCGCAGGGGGACATAATTCACCCCTCCACTTT. Translating gives CASRGAGGHNSPLHF. This chain uses TRBV7-9 with TRBJ1-6; TRBD1 agrees at 7 bases. With V trimmed by 6 bases and J by 5 bases, 7 bases remained unmatched. Germline CDR1 reads SEHNR; CDR2 reads FQNEAQ (reference sequence). The CDR3 length is 15 residues. The full variable domain, its missing parts supplied by reference TRBV7-9 and TRBJ1-6, is DTGVSQNPRHKITKRGQNVTFRCDPISEHNRLYWYRQTLGQGPEFLTYFQNEAQLEKSRLLSDRFSAERPKGSFSTLEIQRTEQGDSAMYLCASRGAGGHNSPLHFGNGTRLTVT.

V usage is TRBV27 and J usage is TRBJ1-6; no clear D. Deletions cut 4 bases from V and 2 bases from J, with 12 bases between. The CDR3 spans 16 residues. Germline V gene data show CDR1 as MNHEY and CDR2 as SMNVEV (reference sequence). This CDR3 reads CASSSAVGAYNSPLHF. Written as DNA, the CDR3 is TGTGCCAGCAGTTCGGCCGTTGGGGCCTATAATTCACCCCTCCACTTT.

The chain carries TRBV19 and TRBJ1-2; the D is unclear. Germline lookup yields CDR1 LNHDA and CDR2 SQIVND (reference sequence). Trimming stripped 3 bases from V and 4 bases from J, with 15 bases between. The CDR3 loop spans 15 amino acids. CDR3 coding DNA: TGTGCCAGTAGTATCCTTTACCCAGGTGCCTATGGCTACACCTTC. Amino acids: CASSILYPGAYGYTF.